The 27 T cell receptor beta chains in this list originate from one sample, sequenced in a study of CD8 T cells in Susac syndrome. When the RNA was reverse transcribed, random hexamers were used with an input of about 0.5 to 1 ug. TCRdb re-derived calls from the immunoSEQ multiplex PCR reads in MiXCR, one entry per CDR3 protein. The sample includes about 180,000 distinct CDR3 sequences, roughly 95% of them seen just once. Sequenced material: CD8+ T cells from PBMCs. The receptor set was obtained from a human donor with multiple sclerosis.

This chain joins TRBV13 and TRBJ2-3, with D hard to call. Germline values: CDR1 PRHDT, CDR2 FYEKMQ (reference sequence). The V gene lost 5 bases and the J gene lost 4 bases, with 13 bases spanning the gap. CDR3 length equals 14 residues. The CDR3 is CASSPRIDPDTQYF. The CDR3, as DNA: TGTGCCAGCAGCCCCCGCATCGATCCAGATACGCAGTATTTT.

The CDR3 reads CASSQGQSGGNQPQHF. In DNA form, the CDR3 reads TGCGCCAGCAGCCAGGGACAGTCTGGCGGCAATCAGCCCCAGCATTTT. This chain joins TRBV4-1 and TRBJ1-5, with TRBD1 matching over 7 bases. Germline CDR1 is MGHRA and CDR2 is YSYEKL. CDR3 length equals 16 residues. Trimming at V came to 3 bases and at J to 2 bases, leaving 7 bases not matched to a gene.

This sequence joins TRBV5-6 and TRBJ2-3, with D perhaps matching TRBD1 (5 bases). V dropped 3 bases and J dropped 3 bases, with 14 bases sitting between them. In germline, CDR1 is SGHDT, CDR2 YYEEEE. CDR3 length equals 15 residues. CDR3 sequence: CASSSWTSSTDTQYF. CDR3 DNA: TGTGCCAGCAGCTCTTGGACATCATCGACAGATACGCAGTATTTT. Full variable domain (rest looked up from reference TRBV5-6 and TRBJ2-3): DAGVTQSPTHLIKTRGQQVTLRCSPKSGHDTVSWYQQALGQGPQFIFQYYEEEERQRGNFPDRFSGHQFPNYSSELNVNALLLGDSALYLCASSSWTSSTDTQYFGPGTRLTVL.

The chain links TRBV4-1 to TRBJ2-2; D unresolved. The CDR3 is 15 amino acids. CDR1 and CDR2 (germline): MGHRA, YSYEKL. V gave up 0 bases and J gave up 5 bases, with 10 bases separating them. The chain's CDR3 is CASSQDPGPTGELFF. In nucleotides, the CDR3 is TGCGCCAGCAGCCAAGATCCCGGTCCGACCGGGGAGCTGTTTTTT.

This clonotype was found once. The gene calls are TRBV20-1 and TRBJ2-7, with TRBD2 matching 9 bases. This CDR3 region has 15 residues. With V trimmed by 5 bases and J by 5 bases, 13 bases remained unmatched. Germline V CDR1 and CDR2: DFQATT, SNEGSKA (reference sequence). The CDR3 spells CSAAIVGTSWDEQYF. In DNA, the CDR3 is TGCAGTGCTGCCATAGTTGGGACTAGCTGGGACGAGCAGTACTTC.

J is TRBJ1-1 and V is TRBV9; D is unclear. This CDR3 is built from 13 residues. Between the trimmed V and J ends, which lost 0 bases and 7 bases, there was a span of 10 bases. Germline CDR1 SGDLS, CDR2 YYNGEE. The CDR3: CASSVVSQDEAFF. The CDR3 nucleotides read TGTGCCAGCAGCGTAGTAAGCCAGGATGAAGCTTTCTTT.

This rearrangement joins TRBV19 to TRBJ1-1, with D possibly TRBD1 on 5 matching bases. Germline assignment: CDR1 LNHDA and CDR2 SQIVND (reference sequence). The CDR3 has 12 residues. Trimming took 8 bases from V and 1 from J, leaving 8 bases between them. CDR3 coding DNA: TGTGCCAGTCTCACAGGGAACACTGAAGCTTTCTTT. The encoded protein is CASLTGNTEAFF.

This clonotype was seen only once. The genes are TRBV6-2 or TRBV6-3 and TRBJ2-7, with 8 nucleotides matching TRBD2. Germline trimming cut 8 bases from V and 5 bases from J; bases unmatched to any gene: 8. Germline V lookup: CDR1 MNHEY, CDR2 SVGEGT. CDR3 length equals 13 residues. CDR3 DNA sequence: TGTGCCAGCGGGGGAAGCGGGAGCCACGAGCAGTACTTC. This encodes CASGGSGSHEQYF.

V gene TRBV20-1 combines with J gene TRBJ2-1, with 10 bases lining up with TRBD2. Looked up from germline, CDR1 is DFQATT and CDR2 is SNEGSKA (reference sequence). The CDR3 spans 15 residues. Losses at the gene ends were 0 bases for V and 9 bases for J; bases not matched to a gene: 8. This CDR3 reads CSARDRSGRALEQFF. CDR3 nucleotide sequence: TGCAGTGCTAGAGATAGGAGCGGGAGGGCACTTGAGCAGTTCTTC.

J is TRBJ2-1 and V is TRBV19; 9 nucleotides match TRBD2. With V trimmed by 5 bases and J by 7 bases, 3 bases remained unmatched. The CDR3 extends over 13 amino acids. The germline V gene has CDR1 LNHDA and CDR2 SQIVND (reference sequence). CDR3 amino acids: CASSLAGVNEQFF. For the CDR3, the DNA is TGTGCCAGTAGTTTAGCGGGAGTTAATGAGCAGTTCTTC.

The rearrangement links TRBV27 to TRBJ2-7; D is undetermined. The CDR3 extends over 15 amino acids. Per germline, CDR1 MNHEY and CDR2 SMNVEV (reference sequence). Deletions cut 4 bases from V and 3 bases from J, with 16 bases between. Here the CDR3 DNA reads TGTGCCAGCAGTTGGAAGGGATCCCTACTCTACGAGCAGTACTTC. This gives the protein CASSWKGSLLYEQYF.

The chain links TRBV29-1 to TRBJ1-1; D unclear. Germline values: CDR1 SQVTM, CDR2 ANQGSEA. Trimming removed 2 bases from V and 1 base from J, with 2 bases in between. The CDR3 runs 11 residues. CDR3 region: CSVETNTEAFF. The CDR3 DNA sequence: TGCAGCGTTGAAACGAACACTGAAGCTTTCTTT.

The J gene is TRBJ2-7, the V gene TRBV7-9; 10 bases fit TRBD2. V shed 6 bases, J shed 5 bases, and the junction held 10 bases outside the gene matches. The CDR3 length is 15 residues. Per the germline V gene, CDR1 is SEHNR and CDR2 is FQNEAQ (reference sequence). The CDR3 DNA is TGTGCCAGCAGGGGAAAAGCGGGAGGGGTCGACGAGCAGTACTTC. As protein: CASRGKAGGVDEQYF.

This chain connects TRBV9 to TRBJ2-1; 12 nucleotides align to TRBD1. Looked up from germline, CDR1 is SGDLS and CDR2 is YYNGEE. V lost 3 bases, J lost 7 bases, and 5 bases stayed unmatched. The CDR3 has 15 residues. CDR3 in amino acids: CASSAGQGARNEQFF. CDR3 in DNA: TGTGCCAGCAGCGCGGGACAGGGGGCCCGGAATGAGCAGTTCTTC.

This sequence joins TRBV20-1 and TRBJ2-7, with a weak D call TRBD2 (6 bases). The CDR3 length is 13 residues. Trimming removed 1 base from V and 13 bases from J, with 20 bases in between. Germline CDR1 is DFQATT and CDR2 is SNEGSKA (reference sequence). As DNA, the CDR3 is TGCAGTGCTAGAGTTGACGGGGGTCCCGATGCCTACTTC. It specifies CSARVDGGPDAYF.

J is TRBJ2-1 and V is TRBV27; maybe TRBD2 (6 bases). V lost 3 bases and J 4 bases, leaving 16 bases between the germline ends. The CDR3 loop spans 16 amino acids. Germline lookup yields CDR1 MNHEY and CDR2 SMNVEV (reference sequence). The CDR3 region is CASSFRAGTSYNEQFF. The CDR3 DNA reads as TGTGCCAGCAGTTTTCGGGCGGGGACTTCATACAATGAGCAGTTCTTC.

The chain joins TRBV7-9 to TRBJ1-6, with D tentatively TRBD1 (5 bases). Trimming pared 0 bases from V and 8 bases from J, leaving 11 bases between. Germline CDR1 and CDR2: SEHNR and FQNEAQ (reference sequence). The CDR3 is 15 residues long. In DNA form, the CDR3 reads TGTGCCAGCAGCTTAGCGAGGGGCGGCCATTCACCCCTCCACTTT. It translates to CASSLARGGHSPLHF.

The J gene is TRBJ2-3, the V gene TRBV27; D is unclear. This CDR3 contains 14 residues. V dropped 5 bases and J dropped 6 bases, with 15 bases sitting between them. From germline, CDR1 is MNHEY and CDR2 SMNVEV (reference sequence). CDR3 protein: CASSTHSGADTQYF. In DNA, the CDR3 is TGTGCCAGCAGTACCCACAGTGGTGCGGATACGCAGTATTTT.

This clonotype appeared a single time. The chain uses TRBV3-1 and TRBJ1-2, with 7 nucleotides matching TRBD1. CDR3 size: 16 residues. Germline CDR1 LGHDT, CDR2 YNNKEL (reference sequence). Losses at the gene ends were 0 bases for V and 4 bases for J; bases not matched to a gene: 8. CDR3 region: CASSQDRTGIFYGYTF. The CDR3 nucleotides are TGTGCCAGCAGCCAAGATCGGACAGGAATTTTCTATGGCTACACCTTC. The full variable domain, rest sourced from reference TRBV3-1 and TRBJ1-2, is DTAVSQTPKYLVTQMGNDKSIKCEQNLGHDTMYWYKQDSKKFLKIMFSYNNKELIINETVPNRFSPKSPDKAHLNLHINSLELGDSAVYFCASSQDRTGIFYGYTFGSGTRLTVV.

The chain couples TRBV13 to TRBJ2-2; D ambiguous. The V end was cut by 5 bases, the J end by 5 bases, with 18 bases between. CDR1 and CDR2 from the germline V gene are PRHDT and FYEKMQ (reference sequence). The CDR3 covers 16 residues. This CDR3 reads CASSPNLRQETGELFF. DNA for the CDR3: TGTGCCAGCAGCCCCAACCTCCGGCAGGAGACCGGGGAGCTGTTTTTT.

The chain is built from TRBV28 and TRBJ2-1; 7 bases match TRBD1. The CDR3 is made up of 14 amino acids. The germline V gene has CDR1 MDHEN and CDR2 SYDVKM. With 1 base clipped from V and 10 bases from J, the junction kept 7 bases outside the gene matches. CDR3 sequence (DNA): TGTGCCAGCAGTTTATTTAGACAGGGTTTAGAGCAGTTCTTC. Protein: CASSLFRQGLEQFF.

This chain's CDR3 is CASSQVLEVYNEQFF. The CDR3 nucleotides read TGTGCCAGCAGCCAAGTTCTCGAGGTGTACAATGAGCAGTTCTTC. V is TRBV3-1 and J is TRBJ2-1; D is uncertain. The CDR3 consists of 15 residues. Germline loops: CDR1 LGHDT, CDR2 YNNKEL (reference sequence). Trimming removed 1 base at V and 4 bases at J, with 11 bases between.

The V and J genes are TRBV28 and TRBJ2-3, with D tentatively TRBD1 (6 bases). Germline V gene data show CDR1 as MDHEN and CDR2 as SYDVKM. Trimming stripped 8 bases from V and 2 bases from J, with 17 bases between. The CDR3 is made up of 15 amino acids. CDR3 DNA sequence: TGTGCCAGCTTCAGGGGCCGAACCGCCACAGATACGCAGTATTTT. Protein: CASFRGRTATDTQYF.

The gene calls are TRBV29-1 and TRBJ1-1, with TRBD1 identical over 8 bases. Germline-derived CDR1 and CDR2 are SQVTM and ANQGSEA. V was pared by 7 bases and J by 4 bases, with 2 bases of the junction left unmatched. This CDR3 is built from 11 residues. In nucleotides, the CDR3 is TGCAGCGGCACAGGGGGCACTGAAGCTTTCTTT. It yields the protein CSGTGGTEAFF.

The chain couples TRBV7-3 to TRBJ2-1; TRBD1 matches at 7 bases. V lost 5 bases, J lost 3 bases, and 10 bases stayed unmatched. The germline V gene has CDR1 SGHTA and CDR2 FQGTGA. This CDR3 has 16 residues. CDR3 DNA sequence: TGTGCCAGCAGCCCCCGGGACAGAATCCTCTACAATGAGCAGTTCTTC. Translation gives CASSPRDRILYNEQFF.

The chain joins TRBV29-1 to TRBJ2-7; maybe TRBD2 (8 bases). CDR1 SQVTM and CDR2 ANQGSEA come from the germline V gene. The V and J ends lost 1 base and 4 bases respectively, with 17 bases between them. CDR3 length: 15 residues. The CDR3 reads CSVEVPGRGRYEQYF. The CDR3, as DNA: TGCAGCGTTGAAGTTCCCGGGAGGGGGCGTTACGAGCAGTACTTC.

The V and J genes are TRBV28 and TRBJ2-5, with TRBD2 matching 7 bases. The CDR3 is 17 residues long. Trimming cost V 6 bases and J 2 bases; bases outside gene matches: 15. Germline loops: CDR1 MDHEN, CDR2 SYDVKM. This CDR3 reads CASSPWYGGSIQETQYF. CDR3 DNA: TGTGCCAGCAGCCCCTGGTACGGCGGGAGTATTCAAGAGACCCAGTACTTC.